Shown below are 22 T cell receptor beta chains from a single sample sequenced in a study of T cell clonality in common variable immunodeficiency (dated by TCRdb to about 2015). The protocol used for the library was the immunoSEQ multiplex PCR assay. TCRdb took over this immuneACCESS table, retaining in-frame rearrangements with V and J assigned. Such tables are incomplete; in checked studies, under half of the missing clones stem from an unresolved V gene, and the remainder is unexplained. The table puts roughly 30,000 clones in this sample, none counted just once. Of the sample, roughly 4% is held by the ten largest clones. Sequences were obtained from peripheral blood mononuclear cells. The receptors here all came from a person between 18 and 75 years old in good health.

This clone was detected a few times. The CDR3 is cut off 3 residues early in the read; its end comes from the germline J gene. V and J are TRBV2 and TRBJ1-5, with D tentatively TRBD1 (5 bases). This CDR3 has 14 amino acids. Per germline, CDR1 SNHLY and CDR2 FYNNEI. V was pared by 6 bases and J by 7 bases, with 16 bases between. Incomplete CDR3 DNA: TGTGCCAGCAGGAAGGGGTCAGGCGGACAGCCC. The encoded protein is CASRKGSGGQP. The CDR3 as a whole reads CASRKGSGGQPQHF.

The sample holds a few counts of this clone. The read terminates 3 residues before the CDR3 end, so the remaining end is supplied by the germline J gene. The chain joins TRBV5-1 to TRBJ2-7; no clear D gene. The V end lost 2 bases, the J end lost 5 bases, and 17 bases lay between the germline ends. The CDR3 spans 15 residues. In germline, CDR1 is SGHRS, CDR2 YFSETQ. Partial CDR3 DNA: TGCGCCAGCAGCTTAAATATTTTTACAGTGGACGAG. Encoded protein: CASSLNIFTVDE. The whole CDR3 region reads CASSLNIFTVDEQYF.

In the case of this clone: This may be a read error, as it is one base from a much larger clone. The CDR3 end falls 3 residues outside the read, so it is completed with the germline J gene. The rearrangement links TRBV19 to TRBJ2-2, with D perhaps matching TRBD1 (6 bases). In germline, CDR1 is LNHDA, CDR2 SQIVND (reference sequence). This CDR3 comprises 16 residues. This chain's CDR3 is CASSGRGHSGANVLFF. The covered CDR3 bases are TGTGCCAGTAGTGGCAGGGGTCATTCTGGGGCCAACGTG. Filled out from reference TRBV19 and TRBJ2-2, the complete variable domain reads DGGITQSPKYLFRKEGQNVTLSCEQNLNHDAMYWYRQDPGQGLRLIYYSQIVNDFQKGDIAEGYSVSREKKESFPLTVTSAQKNPTAFYLCASSGRGHSGANVLFFGEGSRLTVL.

At least ten counts were recorded for this clone. The read is 3 residues too short to cover the CDR3 end, so that end is filled in from the germline J gene. The rearrangement uses TRBV29-1 and TRBJ2-2; D may be TRBD1 (5 bases). Germline CDR1 is SQVTM and CDR2 is ANQGSEA. V shed 0 bases and J shed 5 bases, with 10 bases lying between them. The CDR3 is 14 residues long. The CDR3 is CSVEESTVTGELFF. Incomplete CDR3 DNA: TGCAGCGTTGAAGAATCGACAGTAACCGGGGAG.

In this sample, this clone turned up many times. The chain's CDR3 is CSAVGTTGMSDTQYF. The sequenced CDR3 bases are TGCAGTGCGGTCGGGACTACAGGCATGTCAGATACG. The J gene is TRBJ2-3, the V gene TRBV20-1; 7 nucleotides line up with TRBD2. Sequencing ends 3 residues short of the CDR3 end; the germline J gene provides the rest. After removal of 6 bases from V and 4 bases from J, the junction contained 13 bases not matched to a gene. The CDR3 has 15 residues. Per the germline V gene, CDR1 is DFQATT and CDR2 is SNEGSKA (reference sequence).

This clone appeared many times. The read stops 3 residues short of the end of the CDR3; the missing end is completed from the germline J gene. The rearrangement links TRBV20-1 to TRBJ2-1, with 7 bases that match TRBD2. V shed 4 bases, J shed 7 bases, and the junction held 13 bases outside the gene matches. CDR3 length: 15 amino acids. CDR1 is DFQATT and CDR2 is SNEGSKA in the germline V gene (reference sequence). CDR3 sequence reads: CSAMVGTTFRNEQFF. CDR3 bases read: TGCAGTGCTATGGTGGGGACTACCTTCCGGAATGAG.

This clone was found many times. The CDR3 reads CATHESGRADTEAFF. CDR3 DNA (partial): TGCGCCACCCACGAGTCGGGCAGGGCGGACACTGAA. The chain recombines TRBV5-1 with TRBJ1-1; D is perhaps TRBD1 (5 bases). The CDR3 end is not reached by the read, which stops 3 residues before it; the germline J gene fills it in. V was trimmed by 9 bases and J by 3 bases, leaving 21 bases between them. This CDR3 has 15 residues. The germline V gene has CDR1 SGHRS and CDR2 YFSETQ.

The sample holds a few counts of this clone. The CDR3 is cut off 3 residues early in the read; its end comes from the germline J gene. This chain links TRBV5-5 with TRBJ2-7, with 8 positions matching TRBD1. After removal of 3 bases from V and 6 bases from J, the junction contained 2 bases not matched to a gene. This CDR3 contains 12 residues. Germline-derived CDR1 and CDR2 are SGHKS and YYEKEE (reference sequence). The DNA read from the CDR3 is TGTGCCAGCAGCTCACAGGGGGTCGAG. Translating it yields CASSSQGVE. The CDR3 in its entirety is CASSSQGVEQYF.

This clone was seen a few times. The CDR3 end lies 3 residues beyond the end of the read and is filled in from the germline J gene. The chain combines TRBV5-1 with TRBJ1-1; possible D gene TRBD1, 6 bases. Looked up from germline, CDR1 is SGHRS and CDR2 is YFSETQ. The length of the CDR3 is 16 residues. The ends were cut back, 4 bases at V and 6 bases at J, with 22 bases in the middle. The CDR3 bases that were read are TGCGCCAGCAGCCCGGATTCTAACGTGGGGGCGTCTGAA. Translating it yields CASSPDSNVGASE. The CDR3, in full, reads CASSPDSNVGASEAFF.

This clone was picked up many times. Read data end 3 residues before the CDR3 end; the end is taken from the germline J gene. The J gene is TRBJ2-7, the V gene TRBV5-4; 11 nucleotides agree with TRBD2. Trimming took 3 bases from V and 3 from J; bases not matched to a gene: 2. The CDR3 contains 14 residues. Germline assignment: CDR1 SGHNT and CDR2 YYREEE (reference sequence). Partial CDR3 DNA: TGTGCCAGCAGCTCGGGACTAGCGGACTACGAG. This encodes CASSSGLADYE. The full CDR3 sequence reads CASSSGLADYEQYF.

With respect to this clone: The read finishes 3 residues shy of the CDR3 end, and the germline J gene is used to complete it. This chain connects TRBV18 to TRBJ1-5; maybe TRBD1 (5 bases). V lost 0 bases to trimming and J lost 6 bases, with 9 bases between them. The germline V gene encodes CDR1 KGHSH and CDR2 LQKENI. This CDR3 has 14 amino acids. The CDR3 DNA, read in part, is TGTGCCAGCTCACCACCGGGGGGGGGTCAGCCC. Translation: CASSPPGGGQP. The whole CDR3 sequence reads CASSPPGGGQPQHF.

This clone was observed many times. The missing CDR3 end, 3 residues past where the read stops, is filled in from the germline J gene. The chain carries TRBV19 and TRBJ1-6; 10 nucleotides line up with TRBD1. This CDR3 comprises 15 residues. Per germline, CDR1 LNHDA and CDR2 SQIVND (reference sequence). V lost 4 bases, J lost 10 bases, and 7 bases stayed unmatched. The CDR3 is CASSSWDRGESPLHF. The CDR3 DNA, read in part, is TGTGCCAGTAGTAGCTGGGACAGGGGCGAATCACCC.

This clone has ten or more counts. The read ends 3 residues shy of where the CDR3 ends; the end is completed using the germline J gene. This rearrangement joins TRBV2 to TRBJ2-4; the D gene is possibly TRBD2 (6 bases). From germline, CDR1 is SNHLY and CDR2 FYNNEI. Trimming pared 8 bases from V and 6 bases from J, leaving 20 bases between. CDR3 length: 15 residues. The CDR3 spells CASQEGRYERNIQYF. The sequenced CDR3 bases are TGTGCCAGCCAGGAGGGGCGATACGAGCGAAACATT. The full variable domain, rest sourced from reference TRBV2 and TRBJ2-4, is EPEVTQTPSHQVTQMGQEVILRCVPISNHLYFYWYRQILGQKVEFLVSFYNNEISEKSEIFDDQFSVERPDGSNFTLKIRSTKLEDSAMYFCASQEGRYERNIQYFGAGTRLSVL.

Many counts were recorded for this clone. From the germline J gene comes the end of the CDR3, since the read stops 3 residues before it. The rearrangement uses TRBV29-1 and TRBJ1-3, with 8 bases identical to TRBD1. The CDR3 runs 13 residues. V lost 6 bases to trimming and J lost 5 bases; unmatched junction nucleotides: 6. Per germline, CDR1 SQVTM and CDR2 ANQGSEA. The DNA read from the CDR3 is TGCAGCGTCGCCGGGACAGGCAGAAACACC. Its translation is CSVAGTGRNT. The complete CDR3 sequence is CSVAGTGRNTIYF.

There are many counts of this clone. Germline and junction disagree at one end, which may indicate a read error. Read sequence stops 3 residues before the CDR3 end, and the germline J gene provides the missing end. The gene calls are TRBV7-7 and TRBJ2-1, with 8 nucleotides matching TRBD2. Germline V gene data show CDR1 as SSHAT and CDR2 as FNYEAQ (reference sequence). The length of the CDR3 is 18 residues. The DNA read from the CDR3 is TGTGCTAGCAGCTTTAGCCCGACTAGCGACGGGAGCTACAATGAG. As protein: CASSFSPTSDGSYNE. The entire CDR3 reads CASSFSPTSDGSYNEQFF.

This clone was detected only a few times. A single base separates this from a much larger clone, so it may be a read error. The read ends 3 residues shy of where the CDR3 ends; the end is completed using the germline J gene. J is TRBJ2-2 and V is TRBV7-6; 7 positions agree with TRBD2. This CDR3 contains 15 residues. Germline V gene lookup returns CDR1 SGHVS and CDR2 FNYEAQ. The sequenced CDR3 bases are TGTGCCAGCAGCCCCTTGAGAGGGACTAATGAAAAG. Its translation is CASSPLRGTNEK. The entire CDR3 protein is CASSPLRGTNEKLFF.

This clone turned up a few times. The read terminates 3 residues ahead of where the CDR3 ends, so the germline J gene completes it. The gene calls are TRBV7-9 and TRBJ2-2, with 7 bases aligning to TRBD1. The CDR3 runs to 13 residues. V shed 8 bases and J 8 bases; nucleotides not matched to a gene: 8. Germline lookup yields CDR1 SEHNR and CDR2 FQNEAQ (reference sequence). CDR3 residues: CASQSQGMGELFF. The CDR3 bases that were read are TGTGCCAGCCAATCACAGGGGATGGGGGAG.

This clone was found many times. The read stops 3 residues short of the end of the CDR3; the missing end is completed from the germline J gene. This chain joins TRBV7-8 and TRBJ1-5; 7 positions agree with TRBD1. The germline CDR1 and CDR2 sequences are SGHVS and FQNEAQ. J lost 8 bases, V lost 1 base, and 11 bases had no gene match. The CDR3 runs 16 residues. The CDR3 is CASSLGGRGVREPQHF. Incomplete CDR3 DNA: TGTGCCAGCAGCTTAGGAGGCAGGGGGGTGCGGGAGCCC.

This clone was detected ten times or more. The DNA ends 3 residues before the CDR3 does, and the rest of the CDR3 is filled in from the germline J gene. The rearrangement uses TRBV5-1 and TRBJ1-2; a possible D gene is TRBD1 (5 bases). The V gene lost 0 bases and the J gene lost 5 bases, with 14 bases spanning the gap. CDR1 and CDR2 (germline): SGHRS, YFSETQ. The CDR3 sequence is 15 residues long. The CDR3 bases that were read are TGCGCCAGCAGCTTGGATGCAGGGAACGATTATGGC. Encoded protein: CASSLDAGNDYG. The full CDR3 sequence reads CASSLDAGNDYGYTF.

A word on this clone: With the read ending 3 residues before the CDR3 end, the germline J gene is used to fill in that end. The rearrangement uses TRBV7-6 and TRBJ2-1, with 9 bases that match TRBD1. J gave up 7 bases and V 3 bases, and 16 bases lay outside the gene matches. The germline V gene encodes CDR1 SGHVS and CDR2 FNYEAQ. This CDR3 comprises 18 residues. CDR3 loop: CASSLSQGALVGPNEQFF. The CDR3 bases that were read are TGTGCCAGCAGCTTGTCACAGGGGGCGCTGGTAGGACCGAATGAG.

This clone appeared many times. The read finishes 3 residues shy of the CDR3 end, and the germline J gene is used to complete it. The chain recombines TRBV5-6 with TRBJ2-2, with D possibly being TRBD2 (5 bases). The CDR3 is 14 amino acids. Trimming left V 0 bases short and J 6 bases short, with 9 bases between. Per the germline V gene, CDR1 is SGHDT and CDR2 is YYEEEE. CDR3 sequence: CASSLGGLPGELFF. The CDR3 DNA, read in part, is TGTGCCAGCAGCTTGGGAGGGCTCCCCGGGGAG.

Many counts were recorded for this clone. The CDR3 is CASSVSSVAGVGNEQFF. The part of the CDR3 DNA that was read is TGTGCCAGCAGCGTAAGTTCAGTAGCGGGAGTAGGTAATGAG. This chain uses TRBV9 with TRBJ2-1, with 9 positions matching TRBD2. The read terminates 3 residues ahead of where the CDR3 ends, so the germline J gene completes it. The CDR3 sequence is 17 residues long. Germline loops: CDR1 SGDLS, CDR2 YYNGEE. V lost 1 base, J lost 7 bases, and 12 bases stayed unmatched.